This T cell receptor (beta chain) was recovered during a study of cytomegalovirus exposure and HLA in healthy donors. Overall study context: One earlier analysis, a look at 180 million or so T cells, found almost 120 million unique TCR beta sequences. Most donors, around 81% of a few hundred genotyped, fell in the Caucasian-associated ancestry cluster. Notes on the study in general: Trimming of TCR beta V- and J-genes showed a link, identified in a later analysis, to a missense DCLRE1C variant. One cluster of highly shared sequence variants probably arose as a sequencing artifact.

The PCR contained 60 Vbeta and 13 Jbeta primers. Libraries were prepared by immunoSEQ multiplex PCR; TCRdb keeps only in-frame clonotypes and omits some of them. Among under 200,000 clones listed, roughly 74% were seen once. Per the germline V gene, CDR1 is SGHKS and CDR2 is YYEKEE (reference sequence). The CDR3 totals 14 residues. V lost 4 bases, J lost 0 bases, and 8 bases lay in between. Remarks on this clone: The antigen remains undetermined.

The specimen was PBMCs. The chain carries TRBV5-5 and TRBJ2-1; D might be TRBD1 (6 bases). The TCR originated in a woman in her thirties in good health and CMV-seronegative. The CDR3 bases are TGTGCCAGCAGCCCCAGGGGCTCCTACAATGAGCAGTTCTTC. It codes for CASSPRGSYNEQFF.